The rows below give T cell receptor beta chains drawn from one sample of a study of cytomegalovirus exposure and HLA in healthy donors. Data came from immunoSEQ multiplex PCR; TCRdb stores just in-frame clones and leaves some out. The sample shows hundreds of thousands of clones, roughly 84% of them seen only once. The sample was PBMCs. The receptors derive from a woman aged 18-35 years in good health and CMV-seropositive. The conserved cysteine and the conserved F or W are not part of the CDR3 here. D genes are given only for firm matches.

J | V | D | CDR3
TRBJ2-3 | TRBV2 | TRBD2 | AIASGGPRADTQY
TRBJ1-1 | TRBV2 | NA | ASSARQASNTEAF
TRBJ2-3 | TRBV4-1 | TRBD2 | ASSQVRTSSDTQY
TRBJ2-7 | TRBV15 | TRBD2 | ATSSRLGGGIHEQY
TRBJ2-1 | TRBV19 | TRBD2 | ASSPGTSSNEQF
TRBJ2-3 | TRBV28 | NA | ASSLSAAVTDTQY
TRBJ2-7 | TRBV5-6 | TRBD1 | ASSLLDRESYEQY
TRBJ2-5 | TRBV27 | NA | ASSFVSRGPQETQY
TRBJ1-2 | TRBV7-9 | TRBD1 | ASSPYRDRDDYGYT
TRBJ1-1 | TRBV7-8 | TRBD1 | ASSLEDRGGRAF
TRBJ2-3 | TRBV5-1 | NA | ASSLVSGAGTDTQY
TRBJ1-1 | TRBV2 | NA | ASSGTGTTEAF
TRBJ2-4 | TRBV27 | NA | ASRQRGGDKNIQY
TRBJ1-2 | TRBV28 | NA | ASSRETVYGYT
TRBJ2-7 | TRBV29-1 | NA | SVEGRGVYEQY
TRBJ1-1 | TRBV5-1 | NA | ASSLLIARDPEAF
TRBJ2-5 | TRBV28 | TRBD1 | ASGLQGAKTQY
TRBJ2-7 | TRBV11-2 | TRBD2 | ASSPQLTSGGLYEQY
TRBJ2-7 | TRBV10-1 | TRBD1 | ASSQETGRHYEQY
TRBJ1-1 | TRBV6-1 | NA | ASKFQGRTTEAF
TRBJ2-3 | TRBV27 | NA | ASSFALLTTDTQY
TRBJ2-1 | TRBV30 | TRBD2 | ASTELAGTWEF
TRBJ1-5 | TRBV19 | NA | ASSTTVDNQPQH
TRBJ2-7 | TRBV28 | NA | ASSSTSQGPYEQY
TRBJ1-1 | TRBV2 | NA | ASRVGSGDTEAF
TRBJ2-5 | TRBV10-1 | TRBD1 | ASSGTTGQSPQETQY
TRBJ2-1 | TRBV5-1 | NA | ASSPNSDGNEQF
TRBJ2-1 | TRBV2 | TRBD2 | ASRLAGAGGEQF
TRBJ1-2 | TRBV25-1 | NA | ASSGTGWGYT
TRBJ1-1 | TRBV4-1 | NA | ASSQAGGSGWGGTEAF